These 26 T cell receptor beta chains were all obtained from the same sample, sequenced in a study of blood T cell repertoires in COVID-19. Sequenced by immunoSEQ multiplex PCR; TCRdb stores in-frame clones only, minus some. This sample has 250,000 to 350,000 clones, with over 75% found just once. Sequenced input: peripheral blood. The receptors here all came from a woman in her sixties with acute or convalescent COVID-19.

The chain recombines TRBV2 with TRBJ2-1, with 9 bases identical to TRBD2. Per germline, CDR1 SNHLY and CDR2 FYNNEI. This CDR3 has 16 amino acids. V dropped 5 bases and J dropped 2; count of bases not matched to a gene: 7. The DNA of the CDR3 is TGTGCCAGCAGTCCCAATAGCGGGGGTGCCTACAATGAGCAGTTCTTC. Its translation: CASSPNSGGAYNEQFF. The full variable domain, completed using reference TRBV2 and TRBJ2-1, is EPEVTQTPSHQVTQMGQEVILRCVPISNHLYFYWYRQILGQKVEFLVSFYNNEISEKSEIFDDQFSVERPDGSNFTLKIRSTKLEDSAMYFCASSPNSGGAYNEQFFGPGTRLTVL.

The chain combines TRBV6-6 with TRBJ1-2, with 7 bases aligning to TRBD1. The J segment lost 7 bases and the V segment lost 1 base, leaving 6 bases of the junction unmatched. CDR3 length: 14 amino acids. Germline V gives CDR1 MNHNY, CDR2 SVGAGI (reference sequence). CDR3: CASSYLDRSGGYTF. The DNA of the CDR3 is TGTGCCAGCAGTTACTTGGACAGGTCGGGTGGCTACACCTTC.

The chain's CDR3 is CATELPGQKETQYF. CDR3 sequence (DNA): TGTGCCACCGAACTACCGGGACAGAAAGAGACCCAGTACTTC. The chain couples TRBV6-6 to TRBJ2-5; 7 bases map to TRBD1. The length of the CDR3 is 14 residues. The germline V gene encodes CDR1 MNHNY and CDR2 SVGAGI (reference sequence). With V trimmed by 10 bases and J by 3 bases, 11 bases remained unmatched.

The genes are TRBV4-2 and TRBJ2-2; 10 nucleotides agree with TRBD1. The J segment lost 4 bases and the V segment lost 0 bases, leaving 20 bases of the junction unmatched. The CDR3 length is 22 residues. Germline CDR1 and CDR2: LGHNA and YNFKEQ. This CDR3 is CASSQESLNRGQGKGGTGELFF. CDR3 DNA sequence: TGTGCCAGCAGCCAAGAGAGTTTAAACCGGGGACAGGGGAAGGGTGGCACCGGGGAGCTGTTTTTT.

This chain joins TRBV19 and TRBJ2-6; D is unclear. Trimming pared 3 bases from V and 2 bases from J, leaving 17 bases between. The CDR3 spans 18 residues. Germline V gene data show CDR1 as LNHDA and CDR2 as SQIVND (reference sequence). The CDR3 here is CASSIGELLKAGANVLTF. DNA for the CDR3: TGTGCCAGTAGTATCGGTGAACTCCTAAAAGCTGGGGCCAACGTCCTGACTTTC.

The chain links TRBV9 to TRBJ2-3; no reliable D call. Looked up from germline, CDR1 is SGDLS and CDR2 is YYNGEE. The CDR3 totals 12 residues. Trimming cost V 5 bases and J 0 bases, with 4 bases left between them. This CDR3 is CASSSSTDTQYF. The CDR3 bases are TGTGCCAGCAGTTCTAGCACAGATACGCAGTATTTT.

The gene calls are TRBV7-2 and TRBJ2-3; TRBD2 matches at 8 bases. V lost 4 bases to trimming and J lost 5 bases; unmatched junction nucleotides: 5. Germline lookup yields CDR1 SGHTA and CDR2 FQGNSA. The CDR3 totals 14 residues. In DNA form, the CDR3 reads TGTGCCAGCAGCTGGGGACTAGGAGGAGATACGCAGTATTTT. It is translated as CASSWGLGGDTQYF.

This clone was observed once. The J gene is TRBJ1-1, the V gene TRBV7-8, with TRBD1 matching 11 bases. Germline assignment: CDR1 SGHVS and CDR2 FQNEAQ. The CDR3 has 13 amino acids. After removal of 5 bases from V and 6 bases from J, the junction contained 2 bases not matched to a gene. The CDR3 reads CASSMDRGPEAFF. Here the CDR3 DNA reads TGTGCCAGCAGCATGGACAGGGGGCCTGAAGCTTTCTTT.

The CDR3 sequence is CASSEEGRETQYF. CDR3 nucleotide sequence: TGTGCCAGCTCCGAGGAAGGTCGAGAGACCCAGTACTTC. The chain recombines TRBV19 with TRBJ2-5, with D hard to call. V was shortened by 9 bases and J by 4 bases, with 15 bases between the two germline ends. CDR1 LNHDA and CDR2 SQIVND come from the germline V gene (reference sequence). The CDR3 has 13 amino acids.

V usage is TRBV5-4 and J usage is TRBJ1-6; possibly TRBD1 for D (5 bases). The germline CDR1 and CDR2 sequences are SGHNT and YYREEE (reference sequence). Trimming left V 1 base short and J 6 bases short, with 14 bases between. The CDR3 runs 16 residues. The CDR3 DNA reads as TGTGCCAGCAGCTTGAGAGGCGGGGACCCTAATTCACCCCTCCACTTT. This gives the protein CASSLRGGDPNSPLHF.

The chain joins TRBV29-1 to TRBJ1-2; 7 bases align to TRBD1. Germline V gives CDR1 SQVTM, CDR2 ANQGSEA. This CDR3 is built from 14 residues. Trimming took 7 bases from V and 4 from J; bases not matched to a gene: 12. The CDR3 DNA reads TGCAGCGCGTTTTCACCGGGACAGCTCTATGGCTACACCTTC. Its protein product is CSAFSPGQLYGYTF.

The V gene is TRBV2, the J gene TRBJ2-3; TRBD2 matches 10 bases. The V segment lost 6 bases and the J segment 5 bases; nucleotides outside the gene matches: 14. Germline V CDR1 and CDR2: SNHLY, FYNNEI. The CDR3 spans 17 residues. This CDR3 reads CASRVLSGGAAVDTQYF. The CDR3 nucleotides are TGTGCCAGCAGGGTCCTAAGCGGGGGGGCCGCGGTAGATACGCAGTATTTT.

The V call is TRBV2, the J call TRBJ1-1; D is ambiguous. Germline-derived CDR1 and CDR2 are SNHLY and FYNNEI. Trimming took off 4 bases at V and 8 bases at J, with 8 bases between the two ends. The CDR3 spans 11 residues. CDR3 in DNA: TGTGCCAGCAGTGGCCGACAAGAAGCTTTCTTT. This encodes CASSGRQEAFF.

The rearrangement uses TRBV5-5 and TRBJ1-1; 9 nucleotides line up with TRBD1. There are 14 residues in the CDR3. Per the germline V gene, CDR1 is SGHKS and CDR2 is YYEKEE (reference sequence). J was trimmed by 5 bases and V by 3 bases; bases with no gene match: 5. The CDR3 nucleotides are TGTGCCAGCAGCTCCCCGGGACAGGGAACTGAAGCTTTCTTT. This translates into CASSSPGQGTEAFF.

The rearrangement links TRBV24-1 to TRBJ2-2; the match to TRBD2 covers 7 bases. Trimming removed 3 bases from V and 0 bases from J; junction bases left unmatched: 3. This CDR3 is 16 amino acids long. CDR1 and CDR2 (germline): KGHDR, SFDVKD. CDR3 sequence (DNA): TGTGCCACCAGTGATGTGCGGGGGTCGAACACCGGGGAGCTGTTTTTT. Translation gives CATSDVRGSNTGELFF.

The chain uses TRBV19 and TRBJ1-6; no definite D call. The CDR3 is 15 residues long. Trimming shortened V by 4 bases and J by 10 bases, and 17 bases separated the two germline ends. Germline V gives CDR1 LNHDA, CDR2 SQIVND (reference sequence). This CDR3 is CASSTDSTAVSPLHF. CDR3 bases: TGTGCCAGTAGTACGGACTCAACAGCGGTATCACCCCTCCACTTT.

CDR3 protein: CASKATGGYYGYTF. For the CDR3, the DNA is TGTGCCAGCAAGGCGACAGGGGGCTACTATGGCTACACCTTC. This sequence joins TRBV6-5 and TRBJ1-2; the match to TRBD1 covers 10 bases. The CDR3 consists of 14 residues. Germline CDR1 and CDR2: MNHEY and SVGAGI. With V trimmed by 7 bases and J by 3 bases, 5 bases remained unmatched.

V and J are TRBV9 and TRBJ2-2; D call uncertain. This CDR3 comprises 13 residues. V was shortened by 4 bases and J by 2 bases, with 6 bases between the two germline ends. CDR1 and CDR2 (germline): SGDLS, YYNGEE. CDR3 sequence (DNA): TGTGCCAGCAGCACTTACAACACCGGGGAGCTGTTTTTT. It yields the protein CASSTYNTGELFF.

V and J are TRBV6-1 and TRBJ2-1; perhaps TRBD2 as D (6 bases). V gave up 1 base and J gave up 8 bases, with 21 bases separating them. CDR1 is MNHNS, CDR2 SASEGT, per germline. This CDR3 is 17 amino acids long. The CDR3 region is CASSEGGVAVPRDEQFF. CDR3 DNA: TGTGCCAGCAGTGAAGGGGGGGTAGCGGTCCCGAGGGATGAGCAGTTCTTC.

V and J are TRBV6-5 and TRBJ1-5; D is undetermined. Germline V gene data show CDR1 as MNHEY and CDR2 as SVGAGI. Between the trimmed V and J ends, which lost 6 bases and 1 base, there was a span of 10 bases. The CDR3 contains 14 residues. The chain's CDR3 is CASSEPRSNQPQHF. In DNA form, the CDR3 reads TGTGCCAGCAGCGAGCCCCGAAGCAATCAGCCCCAGCATTTT.

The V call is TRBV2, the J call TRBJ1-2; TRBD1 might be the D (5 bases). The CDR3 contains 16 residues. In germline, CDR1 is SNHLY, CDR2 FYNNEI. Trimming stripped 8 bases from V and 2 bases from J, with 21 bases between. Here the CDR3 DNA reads TGTGCCAGCTCACCTTGGGGAGGGGAGAACAACTATGGCTACACCTTC. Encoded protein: CASSPWGGENNYGYTF.

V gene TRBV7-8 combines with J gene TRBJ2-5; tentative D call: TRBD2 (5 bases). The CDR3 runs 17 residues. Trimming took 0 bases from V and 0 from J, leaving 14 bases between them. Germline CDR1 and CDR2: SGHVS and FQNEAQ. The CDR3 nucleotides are TGTGCCAGCAGCTTAGCTCGCTGGACTCTGTACCAAGAGACCCAGTACTTC. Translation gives CASSLARWTLYQETQYF.

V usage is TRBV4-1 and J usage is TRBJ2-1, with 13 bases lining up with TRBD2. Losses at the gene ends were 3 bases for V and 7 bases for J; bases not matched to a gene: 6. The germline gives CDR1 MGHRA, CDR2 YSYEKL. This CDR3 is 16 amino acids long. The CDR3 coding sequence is TGCGCCAGCAGCCAGCTGACTAGCGGGAGGAGAAATGAGCAGTTCTTC. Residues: CASSQLTSGRRNEQFF.

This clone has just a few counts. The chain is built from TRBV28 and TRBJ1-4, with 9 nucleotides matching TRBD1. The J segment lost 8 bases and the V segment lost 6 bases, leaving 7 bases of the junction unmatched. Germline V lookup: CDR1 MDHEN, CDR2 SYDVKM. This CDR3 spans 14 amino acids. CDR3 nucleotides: TGTGCCAGCAGGACCGGGACAGGGTTGGAAAAACTGTTTTTT. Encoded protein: CASRTGTGLEKLFF.

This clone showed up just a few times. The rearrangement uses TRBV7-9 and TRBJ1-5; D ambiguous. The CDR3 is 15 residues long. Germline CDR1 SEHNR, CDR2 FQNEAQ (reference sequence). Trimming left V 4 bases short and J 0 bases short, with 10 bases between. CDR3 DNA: TGTGCCAGCAGCTCAGGCAGTTATAGCAATCAGCCCCAGCATTTT. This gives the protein CASSSGSYSNQPQHF.

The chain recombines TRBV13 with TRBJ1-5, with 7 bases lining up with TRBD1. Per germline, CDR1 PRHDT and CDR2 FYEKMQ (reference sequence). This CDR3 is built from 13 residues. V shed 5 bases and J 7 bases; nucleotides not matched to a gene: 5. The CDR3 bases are TGTGCCAGCAGCCAGGGGGATGAGCAGCCCCAGCATTTT. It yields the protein CASSQGDEQPQHF.